This passage covers 31 T cell receptor beta chains from one sample sequenced in a study of blood T cell repertoires in COVID-19. Method: immunoSEQ multiplex PCR; TCRdb's copy keeps in-frame clones and lacks some. Seen here are roughly 290,000 clones, 80% to 90% observed once, and the top ten hold about 0.8%. Sequencing was performed on peripheral blood. These TCRs come from a man under 40 with acute or convalescent COVID-19.

V usage is TRBV2 and J usage is TRBJ1-3; possible D gene TRBD1, 5 bases. Trimming pared 6 bases from V and 0 bases from J, leaving 12 bases between. This CDR3 spans 15 amino acids. Germline loops: CDR1 SNHLY, CDR2 FYNNEI. CDR3 DNA sequence: TGTGCCAGCAGGATCCAGGGCATCTCTGGAAACACCATATATTTT. It yields the protein CASRIQGISGNTIYF.

The CDR3 coding sequence is TGTGCCAAACGGAGCTATTCGAACACCGGGGAGCTGTTTTTT. Its protein is CAKRSYSNTGELFF. The rearrangement uses TRBV30 and TRBJ2-2; D is unclear. Deletions cut 8 bases from V and 0 bases from J, with 13 bases between. This CDR3 region has 14 residues. CDR1 and CDR2 (germline): GTSNPN, SVGIG (reference sequence).

This clone was seen more than once but under ten times. The sample holds other DNA sequences that translate to the same CDR3. This sequence joins TRBV27 and TRBJ1-5; 8 positions agree with TRBD1. The CDR3 is 15 amino acids. V lost 4 bases to trimming and J lost 2 bases; unmatched junction nucleotides: 4. Germline CDR1 reads MNHEY; CDR2 reads SMNVEV (reference sequence). CDR3 sequence (DNA): TGTGCCAGCAGTTCAGGGGGCGTTGGCAATCAGCCCCAGCATTTT. Its protein product is CASSSGGVGNQPQHF.

This sequence joins TRBV11-2 and TRBJ2-7; 9 bases agree with TRBD2. There are 14 residues in the CDR3. Germline CDR1 is SGHAT and CDR2 is FQNNGV. With V trimmed by 2 bases and J by 5 bases, 4 bases remained unmatched. DNA of the CDR3: TGTGCCAGCAGCTTAACTAGCGGGTCCCACGAGCAGTACTTC. Protein sequence: CASSLTSGSHEQYF.

The chain combines TRBV30 with TRBJ1-4, with a possible D match to TRBD1 (6 bases). Deletions cut 2 bases from V and 5 bases from J, with 18 bases between. The CDR3 length is 16 residues. The V gene's germline CDR1 is GTSNPN and CDR2 SVGIG (reference sequence). CDR3 bases: TGTGCCTGGAGTCCTGGTACAGGGACCTTGAATGAAAAACTGTTTTTT. This codes for CAWSPGTGTLNEKLFF.

The chain joins TRBV5-6 to TRBJ2-5; D is ambiguous. Trimming took off 1 base at V and 5 bases at J, with 12 bases between the two ends. The CDR3 sequence is 14 residues long. Germline CDR1 is SGHDT and CDR2 is YYEEEE. CDR3 protein: CASSLISDRETQYF. CDR3 nucleotides: TGTGCCAGCAGCTTGATCAGCGACCGGGAGACCCAGTACTTC.

The V call is TRBV28, the J call TRBJ1-3; 7 bases align to TRBD1. Germline-derived CDR1 and CDR2 are MDHEN and SYDVKM. The CDR3 is 15 amino acids. V trimming: 6 bases; J trimming: 4 bases; junction bases outside the gene matches: 9. The CDR3 coding sequence is TGTGCCAGCAGCTCCATCCGGACAGGAGGAAACACCATATATTTT. This encodes CASSSIRTGGNTIYF.

The V and J genes are TRBV27 and TRBJ2-1, with TRBD2 as a possible D gene (5 bases). The germline V gene has CDR1 MNHEY and CDR2 SMNVEV (reference sequence). The germline V and J ends were trimmed by 0 bases and 1 base, with 13 bases remaining between them. CDR3 length: 17 amino acids. The CDR3 DNA is TGTGCCAGCAGTTTATCGACACTAGGTAGATCCTACAATGAGCAGTTCTTC. Its protein is CASSLSTLGRSYNEQFF.

This chain connects TRBV19 to TRBJ2-2, with 8 bases that match TRBD2. After removal of 9 bases from V and 6 bases from J, the junction contained 9 bases not matched to a gene. This CDR3 has 14 residues. Germline assignment: CDR1 LNHDA and CDR2 SQIVND (reference sequence). The CDR3 DNA sequence: TGTGCCAGCACCTTAGCGGGGCAAGCCGGGGAGCTGTTTTTT. Encoded protein: CASTLAGQAGELFF. The variable domain in full, completed from reference TRBV19 and TRBJ2-2, reads DGGITQSPKYLFRKEGQNVTLSCEQNLNHDAMYWYRQDPGQGLRLIYYSQIVNDFQKGDIAEGYSVSREKKESFPLTVTSAQKNPTAFYLCASTLAGQAGELFFGEGSRLTVL.

Only one count was recorded for this clone. V gene TRBV3-1 (or the pseudogene TRBV3-2) combines with J gene TRBJ1-1, with a possible D match to TRBD1 (5 bases). The V end was cut by 1 base, the J end by 5 bases, with 14 bases between. CDR3 length: 15 residues. Germline V CDR1 and CDR2: LGHDT, YNNKEL (reference sequence). The CDR3 sequence is CASSQGITGSTEAFF. In nucleotides, the CDR3 is TGTGCCAGCAGCCAAGGGATTACAGGATCTACTGAAGCTTTCTTT.

The chain links TRBV18 to TRBJ1-5; 9 nucleotides align to TRBD1. Germline V gene lookup returns CDR1 KGHSH and CDR2 LQKENI. The CDR3 runs 16 residues. Trimming removed 5 bases from V and 2 bases from J; junction bases left unmatched: 7. The CDR3 reads CASSSQGARGNQPQHF. The CDR3 DNA sequence: TGTGCCAGCTCATCACAGGGGGCGCGGGGCAATCAGCCCCAGCATTTT.

This rearrangement joins TRBV5-4 to TRBJ2-7; 13 nucleotides match TRBD2. J was trimmed by 2 bases and V by 4 bases; bases with no gene match: 6. Germline CDR1 is SGHNT and CDR2 is YYREEE (reference sequence). The CDR3 sequence is 16 residues long. The CDR3 coding sequence is TGTGCCAGCAGCAGGGGGACTAGCGGGACCCCCTACGAGCAGTACTTC. The encoded protein is CASSRGTSGTPYEQYF.

The chain carries TRBV28 and TRBJ2-1; 7 bases line up with TRBD2. The J segment lost 2 bases and the V segment lost 3 bases, leaving 4 bases of the junction unmatched. The CDR3 runs 15 residues. From germline, CDR1 is MDHEN and CDR2 SYDVKM. CDR3 coding DNA: TGTGCCAGCAGTTTTAGGCGGGGGACCTACAATGAGCAGTTCTTC. It yields the protein CASSFRRGTYNEQFF.

The gene calls are TRBV5-1 and TRBJ2-2; D is perhaps TRBD2 (6 bases). The CDR3 is 16 residues long. The V end lost 7 bases, the J end lost 3 bases, and 19 bases lay between the germline ends. Per germline, CDR1 SGHRS and CDR2 YFSETQ. The CDR3 region has the DNA TGCGCCAGCCAGTGGAGTGGGGGGATTTACACCGGGGAGCTGTTTTTT. Encoded protein: CASQWSGGIYTGELFF.

About this clone itself: Germline is not matched at one junction end, which may reflect a read error. This chain links TRBV6-5 with TRBJ1-5; no clear D gene. The CDR3 covers 14 residues. Germline V lookup: CDR1 MNHEY, CDR2 SVGAGI. The CDR3 spells CASGYILLNQPQHF. CDR3 nucleotides: TGTGCCAGCGGTTACATTCTTTTGAATCAGCCCCAGCATTTT.

This chain joins TRBV6-6 and TRBJ1-1; D unclear. V was shortened by 4 bases and J by 1 base, with 10 bases between the two germline ends. The germline CDR1 and CDR2 sequences are MNHNY and SVGAGI (reference sequence). The CDR3 sequence is 14 residues long. CDR3 residues: CASSFTGKNTEAFF. The CDR3 region has the DNA TGTGCCAGCAGTTTCACCGGGAAGAACACTGAAGCTTTCTTT.

The gene calls are TRBV3-1 (or the pseudogene TRBV3-2) and TRBJ1-3; no reliable D call. Germline V gives CDR1 LGHDT, CDR2 YNNKEL (reference sequence). Trimming took off 5 bases at V and 0 bases at J, with 14 bases between the two ends. There are 16 residues in the CDR3. CDR3 nucleotide sequence: TGTGCCAGCAGCAAACGCACAGCTAACTCTGGAAACACCATATATTTT. It translates to CASSKRTANSGNTIYF.

This chain connects TRBV5-5 to TRBJ1-5; the D gene is possibly TRBD1 (5 bases). V was shortened by 0 bases and J by 2 bases, with 12 bases between the two germline ends. The CDR3 length is 16 residues. The germline CDR1 and CDR2 sequences are SGHKS and YYEKEE (reference sequence). This chain's CDR3 is CASSLEGEGGNQPQHF. The DNA of the CDR3 is TGTGCCAGCAGCTTGGAAGGGGAGGGCGGCAATCAGCCCCAGCATTTT.

V usage is TRBV30 and J usage is TRBJ1-4, with 11 bases fitting TRBD1. CDR1 and CDR2 from the germline V gene are GTSNPN and SVGIG (reference sequence). J was trimmed by 8 bases and V by 2 bases; bases with no gene match: 4. The CDR3 has 14 amino acids. The CDR3 loop is CAWSTGTGGEKLFF. DNA for the CDR3: TGTGCCTGGAGTACCGGGACAGGGGGAGAAAAACTGTTTTTT. The full variable domain, its missing parts supplied by reference TRBV30 and TRBJ1-4, is SQTIHQWPATLVQPVGSPLSLECTVEGTSNPNLYWYRQAAGRGLQLLFYSVGIGQISSEVPQNLSASRPQDRQFILSSKKLLLSDSGFYLCAWSTGTGGEKLFFGSGTQLSVL.

This clone was observed a few times. The chain recombines TRBV28 with TRBJ1-2, with TRBD1 matching 7 bases. J lost 4 bases, V lost 5 bases, and 4 bases had no gene match. Germline CDR1 MDHEN, CDR2 SYDVKM. The CDR3 totals 13 residues. The DNA for the CDR3 is TGTGCCAGCAGTGGGACAGTGCCCTATGGCTACACCTTC. It specifies CASSGTVPYGYTF.

This chain connects TRBV13 to TRBJ2-7; 7 nucleotides line up with TRBD1. V was clipped by 5 bases and J by 3 bases; unmatched bases: 7. The CDR3 totals 14 residues. Germline V lookup: CDR1 PRHDT, CDR2 FYEKMQ (reference sequence). In nucleotides, the CDR3 is TGTGCCAGCAGCCCGCAGGGGACAGTCTACGAGCAGTACTTC. Protein product: CASSPQGTVYEQYF.

Written as DNA, the CDR3 is TGTGCCAGCTCACCAGGGGACAGGGGGACTCTAGCCAAAAACATTCAGTACTTC. The encoded protein is CASSPGDRGTLAKNIQYF. The V call is TRBV18, the J call TRBJ2-4, with TRBD1 identical over 11 bases. Looked up from germline, CDR1 is KGHSH and CDR2 is LQKENI. There are 18 residues in the CDR3. The V and J ends lost 2 bases and 0 bases, in that order; junction bases with no gene match: 6.

The rearrangement links TRBV7-3 to TRBJ2-1; D remains unclear. There are 15 residues in the CDR3. From germline, CDR1 is SGHTA and CDR2 FQGTGA. Trimming left V 5 bases short and J 5 bases short, with 16 bases between. In nucleotides, the CDR3 is TGTGCCAGCAGCCGAAGCTCCGGGTCCAACAATGAGCAGTTCTTC. As protein: CASSRSSGSNNEQFF.

In nucleotides, the CDR3 is TGTGCCTGGAGTAGGACTACGGAGGGCTACACCTTC. Its translation: CAWSRTTEGYTF. The chain combines TRBV30 with TRBJ1-2; D remains unclear. The V end was cut by 2 bases, the J end by 8 bases, with 12 bases between. The CDR3 has 12 amino acids. Germline values: CDR1 GTSNPN, CDR2 SVGIG (reference sequence).

The chain employs TRBV15 and TRBJ1-6, with 9 nucleotides matching TRBD1. V was pared by 3 bases and J by 11 bases, with 8 bases of the junction left unmatched. Germline V lookup: CDR1 LNHNV, CDR2 YYDKDF (reference sequence). The CDR3 totals 15 residues. The CDR3 coding sequence is TGTGCCACCAGCAGCGCCAACAGGGGGCTGACACCCCTCCACTTT. Its protein is CATSSANRGLTPLHF.

This chain uses TRBV19 with TRBJ2-5; TRBD1 aligns across 7 bases. Trimming took 6 bases from V and 4 from J; bases not matched to a gene: 2. The CDR3 has 12 amino acids. Looked up from germline, CDR1 is LNHDA and CDR2 is SQIVND (reference sequence). CDR3 loop: CASRGGGETQYF. DNA of the CDR3: TGTGCCAGTAGAGGGGGCGGAGAGACCCAGTACTTC.

The chain links TRBV7-8 to TRBJ1-3, with 9 bases lining up with TRBD1. The trim removed 7 bases at V and 0 bases at J, leaving 4 bases unmatched. In germline, CDR1 is SGHVS, CDR2 FQNEAQ. The CDR3 extends over 15 amino acids. The chain's CDR3 is CASTQGAFSGNTIYF. CDR3 nucleotides: TGTGCCAGCACACAGGGGGCCTTCTCTGGAAACACCATATATTTT.

The V gene is TRBV28, the J gene TRBJ2-7, with TRBD2 as a possible D gene (5 bases). Between the trimmed V and J ends, which lost 7 bases and 4 bases, there was a span of 20 bases. The CDR3 covers 15 residues. CDR1 and CDR2 (germline): MDHEN, SYDVKM. For the CDR3, the DNA is TGTGCCAGCATCTTGACGGCAGGCCGGGGTTACGAGCAGTACTTC. Translated, it gives CASILTAGRGYEQYF. The entire variable domain, with the rest obtained from reference TRBV28 and TRBJ2-7, is as follows: DVKVTQSSRYLVKRTGEKVFLECVQDMDHENMFWYRQDPGLGLRLIYFSYDVKMKEKGDIPEGYSVSREKKERFSLILESASTNQTSMYLCASILTAGRGYEQYFGPGTRLTVT.

The rearrangement links TRBV28 to TRBJ2-7; no clear D. The CDR3 is 12 amino acids. Trimming removed 11 bases at V and 2 bases at J, with 13 bases between. Germline loops: CDR1 MDHEN, CDR2 SYDVKM. The CDR3 here is CASSAQTYEQYF. CDR3 in DNA: TGTGCCTCCAGCGCACAAACCTACGAGCAGTACTTC.

This clone was counted once. The chain uses TRBV5-5 and TRBJ1-6; 7 bases match TRBD1. V was clipped by 4 bases and J by 5 bases; unmatched bases: 6. CDR3 length equals 15 residues. Germline-derived CDR1 and CDR2 are SGHKS and YYEKEE (reference sequence). CDR3 region: CASSIYDRDNSPLHF. Here the CDR3 DNA reads TGTGCCAGCAGCATTTATGACAGGGATAATTCACCCCTCCACTTT.

The chain is built from TRBV5-5 and TRBJ1-1, with D uncertain. The CDR3 is 13 residues long. Trimming cost V 1 base and J 11 bases, with 15 bases left between them. CDR1 is SGHKS and CDR2 is YYEKEE in the germline V gene (reference sequence). The CDR3 loop is CASSLRFSPAAFF. The CDR3 bases are TGTGCCAGCAGCTTGCGGTTTTCCCCCGCGGCTTTCTTT.